This T cell receptor beta chain was recorded in a study of T cells in Graves' hyperthyroidism and ophthalmopathy. Overall study results and limits: Ophthalmopathy, as predicted by the model, came a median about seven months after the prediction.

With 0 bases removed from V and 1 base from J, the gap between germline ends came to 11 bases. This CDR3 region has 17 residues. CDR1 is SGDLS and CDR2 is YYNGEE in the germline V gene. Comments on this clonotype: Its antigen is as yet unknown.

Exclusion followed for patients with uncontrolled infection, other autoimmune disease, pregnancy or lactation. Clinicians diagnosed patients from clinical symptoms, serum thyroxine and TRAb, thyroid ultrasound and orbital computed tomography. Amplified regions were TCR beta CDR3 sequences from RNA transcripts. HTBI primers were the set used in a first-round RT-PCR of the TCR CDR3. TCRdb reprocessed the multiplex PCR reads via MiXCR and lists one record per CDR3 protein. The sample consists of about 570,000 distinct CDR3 sequences, roughly 50% of them appearing once. Sequencing was performed on peripheral blood or thyroid tissue (not recorded which). The clonotype was recovered from an adult woman with Graves' disease, either hyperthyroidism or ophthalmopathy (not recorded which). The chain recombines TRBV9 with TRBJ2-6; D possibly corresponds to TRBD2 (5 bases). The CDR3 bases are TGTGCCAGCAGCGTAGTGGCGGGCCAATCTGGGGCCAACGTCCTGACTTTC. This sequence encodes CASSVVAGQSGANVLTF.